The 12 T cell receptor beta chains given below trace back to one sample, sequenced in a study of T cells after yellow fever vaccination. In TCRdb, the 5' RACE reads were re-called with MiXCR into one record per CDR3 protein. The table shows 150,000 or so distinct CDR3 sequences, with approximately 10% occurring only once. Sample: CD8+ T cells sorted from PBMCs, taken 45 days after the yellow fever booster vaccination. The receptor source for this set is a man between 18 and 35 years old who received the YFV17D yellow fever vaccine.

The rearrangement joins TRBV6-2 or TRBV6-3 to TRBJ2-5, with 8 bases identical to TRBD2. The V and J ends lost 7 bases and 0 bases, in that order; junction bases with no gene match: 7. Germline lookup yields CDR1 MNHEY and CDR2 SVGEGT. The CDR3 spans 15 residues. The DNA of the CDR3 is TGTGCCAGCACTACTTTAGCGGGGAACCAAGAGACCCAGTACTTC. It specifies CASTTLAGNQETQYF.

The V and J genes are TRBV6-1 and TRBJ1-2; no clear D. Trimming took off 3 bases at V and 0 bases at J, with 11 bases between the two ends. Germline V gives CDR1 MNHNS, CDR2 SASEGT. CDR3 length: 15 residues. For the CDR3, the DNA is TGTGCCAGCAGTGAGTTCTTGGGAGCTAACTATGGCTACACCTTC. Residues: CASSEFLGANYGYTF.

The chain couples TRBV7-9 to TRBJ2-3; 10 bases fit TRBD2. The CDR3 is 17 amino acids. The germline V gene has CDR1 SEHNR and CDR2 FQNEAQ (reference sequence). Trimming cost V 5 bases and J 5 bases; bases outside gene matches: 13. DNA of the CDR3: TGTGCCAGCAGCCCACTCTTCGGGACTAGCGAGTTAGATACGCAGTATTTT. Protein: CASSPLFGTSELDTQYF. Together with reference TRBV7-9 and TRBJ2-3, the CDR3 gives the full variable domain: DTGVSQNPRHKITKRGQNVTFRCDPISEHNRLYWYRQTLGQGPEFLTYFQNEAQLEKSRLLSDRFSAERPKGSFSTLEIQRTEQGDSAMYLCASSPLFGTSELDTQYFGPGTRLTVL.

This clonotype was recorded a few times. CDR3 nucleotides: TGTGCCAGCAGTTTAACTCTAGCGGGGGTCCCCAATGAGCAGTTCTTC. Amino acid sequence: CASSLTLAGVPNEQFF. The rearrangement links TRBV27 to TRBJ2-1, with 10 bases fitting TRBD2. Per germline, CDR1 MNHEY and CDR2 SMNVEV (reference sequence). V was pared by 2 bases and J by 6 bases, with 7 bases of the junction left unmatched. The CDR3 has 16 residues.

The CDR3 sequence: CSARTRGRDRSPLHF. The CDR3, as DNA: TGCAGTGCTAGAACCCGGGGTCGGGATCGTTCACCCCTCCACTTT. V gene TRBV20-1 combines with J gene TRBJ1-6; D ambiguous. The CDR3 totals 15 residues. The V and J ends lost 2 bases and 9 bases respectively, with 17 bases between them. Looked up from germline, CDR1 is DFQATT and CDR2 is SNEGSKA (reference sequence).

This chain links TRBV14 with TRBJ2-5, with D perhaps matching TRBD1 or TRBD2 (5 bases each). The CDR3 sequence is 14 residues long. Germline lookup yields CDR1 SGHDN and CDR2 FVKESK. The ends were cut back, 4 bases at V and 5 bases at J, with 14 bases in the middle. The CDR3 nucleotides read TGTGCCAGCAGCCGGGACCCCCGACGTGAGACCCAGTACTTC. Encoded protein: CASSRDPRRETQYF.

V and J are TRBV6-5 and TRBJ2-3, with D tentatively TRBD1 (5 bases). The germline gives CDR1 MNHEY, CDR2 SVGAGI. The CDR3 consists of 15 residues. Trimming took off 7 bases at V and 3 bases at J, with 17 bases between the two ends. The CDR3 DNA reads TGTGCCAGCACCGAGGTCGGCAGGGAAACAGATACGCAGTATTTT. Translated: CASTEVGRETDTQYF.

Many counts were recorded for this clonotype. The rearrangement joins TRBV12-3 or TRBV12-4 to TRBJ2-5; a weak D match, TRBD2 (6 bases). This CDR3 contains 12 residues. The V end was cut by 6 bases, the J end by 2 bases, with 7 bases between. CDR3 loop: CASRGGQETQYF. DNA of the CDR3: TGTGCCAGCAGGGGGGGACAAGAGACCCAGTACTTC.

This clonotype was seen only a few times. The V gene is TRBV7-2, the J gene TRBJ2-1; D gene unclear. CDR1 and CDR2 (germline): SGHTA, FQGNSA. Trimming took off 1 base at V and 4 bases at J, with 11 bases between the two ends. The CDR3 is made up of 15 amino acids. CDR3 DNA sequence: TGTGCCAGCAGCTTAGTAGGGTCTGTGTACAATGAGCAGTTCTTC. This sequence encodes CASSLVGSVYNEQFF. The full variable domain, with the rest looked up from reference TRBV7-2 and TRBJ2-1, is GAGVSQSPSNKVTEKGKDVELRCDPISGHTALYWYRQSLGQGLEFLIYFQGNSAPDKSGLPSDRFSAERTGGSVSTLTIQRTQQEDSAVYLCASSLVGSVYNEQFFGPGTRLTVL.

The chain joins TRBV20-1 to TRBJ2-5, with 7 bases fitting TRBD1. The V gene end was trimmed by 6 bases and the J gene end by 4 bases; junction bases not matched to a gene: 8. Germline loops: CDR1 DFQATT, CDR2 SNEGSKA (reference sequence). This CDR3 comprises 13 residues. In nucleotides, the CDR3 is TGCAGTGCGAGACCACAGGGGCTAGAGACCCAGTACTTC. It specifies CSARPQGLETQYF.

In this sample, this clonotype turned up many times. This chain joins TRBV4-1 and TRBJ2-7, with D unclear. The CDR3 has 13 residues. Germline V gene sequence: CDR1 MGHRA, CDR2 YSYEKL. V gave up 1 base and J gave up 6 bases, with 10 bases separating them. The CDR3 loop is CASSQVGDREQYV. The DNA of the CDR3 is TGCGCCAGCAGCCAAGTTGGTGATCGCGAGCAGTACGTC.

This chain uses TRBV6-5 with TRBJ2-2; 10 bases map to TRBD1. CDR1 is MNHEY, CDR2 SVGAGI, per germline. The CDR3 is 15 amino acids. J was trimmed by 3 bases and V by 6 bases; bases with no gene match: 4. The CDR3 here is CASRSGQGDTGELFF. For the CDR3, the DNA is TGTGCCAGCAGGTCCGGACAGGGGGACACCGGGGAGCTGTTTTTT.